This T cell receptor beta chain was sequenced in a study of HIV-infected patients and healthy controls (dated by TCRdb to the mid-2010s). The library was obtained by 5' RACE. Sequencing took place on an Illumina MiSeq. Using fastp at Q25 and MiXCR, TCRdb reprocessed the public reads and kept productive beta chains. All rows with the same CDR3 protein become a single entry with the most common DNA and genes. Counted in this sample were about 64,000 distinct CDR3 sequences; 15% to 20% of them appeared once. The ten largest clones capture about 1.5% of the sample. In the case of this clonotype: The target of this receptor is not known. No base-level quality is on record; no much larger clone is a single base apart.

The CDR3 runs 12 residues from the cysteine to the phenylalanine. Of the read, only the CDR3 DNA is kept; its 36 bases are in frame from base 1. The V and J ends are trimmed by 4 bases and 5 bases, leaving 9 bases between them. The germline V gene specifies SGHRS as CDR1 and YFSETQ as CDR2. The chain is encoded by TRBV5-1 joined to TRBJ1-1, with TRBD1 tentatively as D gene (6 bases match). The sequencing sample was made of CD4+ T cells from blood. The receptor comes from a human donor in good health. The CDR3 has the sequence CASSTDRTEAFF. The DNA sequence is as follows: TGCGCCAGCAGCACCGACAGGACTGAAGCTTTCTTT.